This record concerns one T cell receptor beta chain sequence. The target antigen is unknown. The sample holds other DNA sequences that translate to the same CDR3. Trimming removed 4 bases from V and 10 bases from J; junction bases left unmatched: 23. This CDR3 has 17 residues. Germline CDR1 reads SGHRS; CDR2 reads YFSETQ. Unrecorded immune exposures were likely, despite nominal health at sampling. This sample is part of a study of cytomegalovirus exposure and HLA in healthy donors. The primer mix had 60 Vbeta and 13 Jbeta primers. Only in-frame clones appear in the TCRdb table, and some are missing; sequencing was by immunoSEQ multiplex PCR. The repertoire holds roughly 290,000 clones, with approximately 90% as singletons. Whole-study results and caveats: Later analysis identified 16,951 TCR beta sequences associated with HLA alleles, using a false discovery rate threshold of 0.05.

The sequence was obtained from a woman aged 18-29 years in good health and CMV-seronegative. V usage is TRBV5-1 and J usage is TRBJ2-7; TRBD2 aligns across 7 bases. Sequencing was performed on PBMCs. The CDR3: CASSRGGKGLQIREQYF. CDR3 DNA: TGCGCCAGCAGCCGGGGCGGTAAGGGACTACAAATTAGGGAACAGTACTTC.